This TCR beta chain was sequenced for a study of neurological immune-mediated disorders. Study observations and caveats: HTLV-1-associated myelopathy had the most TCR clonal expansion, and multiple sclerosis had the least, less than healthy controls.

Synthesis of cDNA used 5'RACE (with 10-nucleotide random UMIs). TCRdb re-derived calls from the 5' RACE reads in MiXCR, one entry per CDR3 protein. The repertoire has about 43,000 distinct CDR3 sequences, roughly 12% of them found once; the top ten carry about 1.3%. As regards this clonotype: Its antigen is unknown.

The sequencing sample was made of PBMCs. This clonotype was obtained from a female donor in good health.

The CDR3 protein is CSARVLQGSKDSYEQYF. In DNA form, the CDR3 reads TGCAGTGCTAGAGTTTTACAGGGATCGAAAGACTCCTACGAGCAGTACTTC. The rearrangement links TRBV20-1 to TRBJ2-7, with a tentative D call TRBD1 (6 bases). This CDR3 spans 17 amino acids. Trimming took 1 base from V and 0 from J, leaving 19 bases between them. CDR1 and CDR2 from the germline V gene are DFQATT and SNEGSKA (reference sequence).